This T cell receptor (beta chain) was sequenced for a study of low-dose radiotherapy and immunotherapy resistance in tumors. V lost 3 bases and J lost 6, with 12 bases in between. The CDR3 is 13 amino acids. CDR1 is SNHLY and CDR2 is FYNNEI in the germline V gene. Primers targeting TRAV and TRBV primed first-strand cDNA, covering alpha and beta chains. It was with a constant-region primer and a V-primer adapter that TCRs were amplified over approximately 20 PCR cycles. TCRdb re-derived calls from the reads in MiXCR, one entry per CDR3 protein. The data show some 85,000 distinct CDR3 sequences, about 20% seen once. This sample's time point: before trial treatment.

The clonotype comes from a male donor with prostate cancer. Sequencing used PBMCs, obtained before treatment. This chain links TRBV2 with TRBJ2-7, with D tentatively TRBD1 (6 bases). CDR3 protein: CASSDPRGIEQYF. The CDR3 nucleotides are TGTGCCAGCAGTGACCCCAGGGGAATCGAGCAGTACTTC.